The rows below give T cell receptor beta chains drawn from one sample of a study of blood T cell repertoires in COVID-19. Only in-frame clones appear in the TCRdb table, and some are missing; sequencing was by immunoSEQ multiplex PCR. The sample comprises tens of thousands of clones, roughly 87% of which are singletons, and roughly 7.1% rests with the top ten. Sequenced sample: peripheral blood. The receptors here all came from a human donor in a cohort sampled during active COVID-19. Both conserved end residues are part of each CDR3. Only some rows state a clone size, as once, few, many or a class for expanded clones.

length	V	J	size	CDR3
12	TRBV4-1	TRBJ2-3	NA	CASSLGTDTQYF
13	TRBV5-1	TRBJ1-2	few	CASSFQGAYGYTF
15	TRBV19	TRBJ2-7	NA	CASSIFATGREEQYF
13	TRBV19	TRBJ1-5	medium-sized	CASSVRENQPQHF
17	TRBV9	TRBJ2-1	NA	CASSPEGGGGRANEQFF
15	TRBV10-3	TRBJ2-7	NA	CAISEEGGRYYEQYF
12	TRBV11-3	TRBJ1-1	NA	CASSQMGGQAFF
15	TRBV28	TRBJ1-5	once	CASSFFGWSGQPQHF
14	TRBV2	TRBJ2-7	NA	CASSESGPGGEQYF
15	TRBV3-1/TRBV3-2	TRBJ2-7	NA	CASSQDGTRTYEQYF
13	TRBV7-9	TRBJ2-3	NA	CASNRGGADTQYF
18	TRBV5-6	TRBJ2-3	NA	CASSLRKDGQGSTDTQYF
15	TRBV29-1	TRBJ2-2	once	CSVSRGYRNTGELFF
16	TRBV7-6	TRBJ2-1	NA	CASSERVSSSYNEQFF
13	TRBV24-1	TRBJ1-1	NA	CATSPGQATEAFF
16	TRBV5-1	TRBJ1-4	NA	CASSSGTGRLNEKLFF
17	TRBV27	TRBJ2-1	NA	CASSARLAGGLYNEQFF
14	TRBV5-1	TRBJ2-1	NA	CASRMMTGYNEQFF
13	TRBV25-1	TRBJ1-1	NA	CASSAGASTEAFF
16	TRBV11-1	TRBJ2-7	NA	CASSLSWTSAGYEQYF
16	TRBV4-2	TRBJ2-2	NA	CASSQVPSRATGELFF
14	TRBV5-4	TRBJ2-7	NA	CASSLGGSKVVQYF
14	TRBV27	TRBJ2-7	NA	CASTSGGRAYEQYF
14	TRBV7-9	TRBJ2-1	NA	CATGRARDDNEQFF
14	TRBV25-1	TRBJ1-1	NA	CASSPGGGITEAFF
15	TRBV5-1	TRBJ1-3	NA	CASSLAPLGGNTIYF
12	TRBV5-6	TRBJ2-5	NA	CASHDSGETQYF
16	TRBV4-2	TRBJ1-6	NA	CASSQGQRQGPLPLHF
14	TRBV3-1/TRBV3-2	TRBJ2-7	NA	CATRSTTGPYEQYF
15	TRBV19	TRBJ1-4	NA	CASSIVGRGREKLFF
15	TRBV5-1	TRBJ1-1	NA	CASSLVQGADTEAFF
16	TRBV4-1	TRBJ2-5	few	CASSPGETGLKETQYF
14	TRBV6-6	TRBJ1-3	few	CASSYEDSGNTIYF
15	TRBV5-1	TRBJ2-3	NA	CASSSRVGPTDTQYF
15	TRBV6-5	TRBJ1-5	NA	CASSWDRRRNQPQHF
16	TRBV13	TRBJ2-3	NA	CASSLIKGSGTDTQYF
12	TRBV6-5	TRBJ1-1	NA	CASSFRNTEAFF
13	TRBV6-1	TRBJ1-2	NA	CASSEQGVYGYTF
17	TRBV7-2	TRBJ2-5	few	CASSLVGLAGPQETQYF
14	TRBV4-3	TRBJ1-4	NA	CASSPTGTNEKLFF
15	TRBV7-2	TRBJ2-1	NA	CASSLQGSSYNEQFF
18	TRBV6-1	TRBJ2-3	NA	CASSVMTGGKPSTDTQYF